The entry below gives a single TCR beta chain sequence along with its context. Its antigen is unidentified. Sequencing was performed with immunoSEQ multiplex PCR; in TCRdb, only in-frame clones are kept and a portion is missing. The sample comprises 150,000 to 200,000 clones, around four fifths of which are singletons, and around 2.4% rests with the top ten. The record originates from a study of cytomegalovirus exposure and HLA in healthy donors. Study results and caveats: Cytomegalovirus association was assigned to over 150 TCR beta chains. Subsequent analysis found a tendency for first-cohort TCR clusters to co-occur within the 90 to 150 validation repertoires. Reports indicated that the classifier achieved high specificity and sensitivity in diagnosing cytomegalovirus status.

The length of the CDR3 is 15 residues. Trimming cost V 0 bases and J 0 bases, with 6 bases left between them. Sequenced sample: PBMCs. The sequence came from a man aged 25 to 40 in good health and CMV-seropositive. The chain employs TRBV5-7 and TRBJ2-2; D not certain. TRBV5-7 has ORF status, its function being uncertain. The CDR3 coding sequence is TGTGCCAGCAGCTTGGAAGGAGCGAACACCGGGGAGCTGTTTTTT. It codes for CASSLEGANTGELFF.